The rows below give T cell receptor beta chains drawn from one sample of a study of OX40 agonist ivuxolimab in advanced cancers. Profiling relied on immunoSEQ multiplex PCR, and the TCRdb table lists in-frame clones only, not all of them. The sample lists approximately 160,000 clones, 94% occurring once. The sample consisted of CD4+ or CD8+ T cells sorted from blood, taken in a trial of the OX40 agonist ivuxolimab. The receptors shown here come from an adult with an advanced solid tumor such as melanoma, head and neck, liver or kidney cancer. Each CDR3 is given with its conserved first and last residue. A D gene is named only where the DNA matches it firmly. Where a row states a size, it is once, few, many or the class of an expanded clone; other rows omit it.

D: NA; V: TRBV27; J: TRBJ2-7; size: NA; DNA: TGTGCCAGCAGTTTAGCCCCAGGGGCTTCCTACGAGCAGTACTTC; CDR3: CASSLAPGASYEQYF
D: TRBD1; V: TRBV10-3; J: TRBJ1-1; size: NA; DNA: TGTGCCATCGTACAGGGGGGGAACACTGAAGCTTTCTTT; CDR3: CAIVQGGNTEAFF
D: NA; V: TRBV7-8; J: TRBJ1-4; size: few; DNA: TGTGCCAGCAGCTTGGGTCAGACTGCAACTAATGAAAAACTGTTTTTT; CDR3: CASSLGQTATNEKLFF
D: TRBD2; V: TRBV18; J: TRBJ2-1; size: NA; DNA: TGTGCCAGCTCACCCCAGGGACTAGCGGGGGGGAATGAGCAGTTCTTC; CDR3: CASSPQGLAGGNEQFF
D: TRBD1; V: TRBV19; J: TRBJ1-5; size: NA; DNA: TGTGCCAGTACTCCCATGGACAGGCCGTTCCAGCCCCAGCATTTT; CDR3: CASTPMDRPFQPQHF
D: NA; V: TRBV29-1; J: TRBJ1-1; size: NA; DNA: TGCAGCGGTCAAGGGTTGAACACTGAAGCTTTCTTT; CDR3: CSGQGLNTEAFF
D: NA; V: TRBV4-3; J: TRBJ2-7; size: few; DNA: TGCGCCAGCAGCCAACGCCCCCGGGCCGGGACCTACGAGCAGTACTTC; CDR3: CASSQRPRAGTYEQYF
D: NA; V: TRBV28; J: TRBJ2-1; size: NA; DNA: TGTGCCAGCAACCTTAATAATGGTCGTGAGCAGTTCTTC; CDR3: CASNLNNGREQFF
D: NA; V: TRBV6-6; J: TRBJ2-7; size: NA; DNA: TGTGCCAGCACCTACGGGGCGGGAAGCTCCTACGAGCAGTACTTC; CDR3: CASTYGAGSSYEQYF
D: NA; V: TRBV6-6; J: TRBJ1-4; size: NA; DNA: TGTGCCAGCAGCCCTGAGGCGGGAAAACTGTTTTTT; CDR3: CASSPEAGKLFF
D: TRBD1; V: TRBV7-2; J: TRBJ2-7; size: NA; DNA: TGTGCCAGCAGTTCCGGGACAGGGTCCTACGAGCAGTACTTC; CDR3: CASSSGTGSYEQYF
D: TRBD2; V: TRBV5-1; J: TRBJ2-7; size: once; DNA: TGCGCCAGCAGCTTGGAGACTAGCGATACCTACGAGCAGTACTTC; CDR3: CASSLETSDTYEQYF
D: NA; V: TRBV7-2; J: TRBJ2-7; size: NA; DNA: TGTGCCAGCAGCTTGGGACTCCTCTACGAGCAGTACTTC; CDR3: CASSLGLLYEQYF
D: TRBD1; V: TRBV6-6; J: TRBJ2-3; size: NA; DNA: TGTGCCAGCAGGACAGGGGGGACAGATACGCAGTATTTT; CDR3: CASRTGGTDTQYF
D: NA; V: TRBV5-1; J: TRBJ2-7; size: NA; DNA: TGCGCCAGCAGCCCCACGACCGGGGGCGCTTCCTACGAGCAGTACTTC; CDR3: CASSPTTGGASYEQYF
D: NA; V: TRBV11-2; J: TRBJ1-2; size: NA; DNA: TGTGCCAGCAGCTTACTATTGGAGGGTGCCAATGGCTACACCTTC; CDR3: CASSLLLEGANGYTF
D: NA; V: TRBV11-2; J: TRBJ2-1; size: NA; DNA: TGTGCCAGCAGCCTCGAAAATGAGCAGTTCTTC; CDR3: CASSLENEQFF
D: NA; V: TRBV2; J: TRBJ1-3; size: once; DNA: TGTGCCAGCAGTGGAGTGGCTGGAAACACCATATATTTT; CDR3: CASSGVAGNTIYF
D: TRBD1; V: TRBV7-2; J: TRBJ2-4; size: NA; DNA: TGTGCCAGCAGCTTAGGGAGTCCTGGGCAGGGGGCTGGCATTCAGTACTTC; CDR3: CASSLGSPGQGAGIQYF
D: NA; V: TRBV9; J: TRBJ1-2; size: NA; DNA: TGTGCCAGCAGCGTATCGGCGCAGGGAAGTAGGGGAGATGGCTACACCTTC; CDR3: CASSVSAQGSRGDGYTF
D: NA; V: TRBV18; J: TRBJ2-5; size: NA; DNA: TGTGCCAGCTCACAAGCCGACCAAGAGACCCGGTACTTC; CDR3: CASSQADQETRYF
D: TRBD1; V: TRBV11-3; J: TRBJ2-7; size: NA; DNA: TGTGCCAGCAGCTTGTCCGGGACAGGGGGTTTAGGCGAGCAGTACTTC; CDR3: CASSLSGTGGLGEQYF
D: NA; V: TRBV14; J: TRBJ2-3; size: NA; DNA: TGTGCCAGCAGCCAAGATCGTTTCAGAGATACGCAGTATTTT; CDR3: CASSQDRFRDTQYF
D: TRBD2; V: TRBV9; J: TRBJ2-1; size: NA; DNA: TGTGCCAGCAGCGTACTCGGGACAACGGGACTAGCGGCCTACAATGAGCAGTTCTTC; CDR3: CASSVLGTTGLAAYNEQFF
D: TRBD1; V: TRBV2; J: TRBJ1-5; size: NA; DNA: TGTGCCAGCAGACCGGGCGGGACAGGGGACTGGCAGCCCCAGCATTTT; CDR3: CASRPGGTGDWQPQHF
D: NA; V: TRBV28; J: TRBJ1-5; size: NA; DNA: TGTGCCAGCAGTTTAAGCCAGGGACAACTGTATCAGCCCCAGCATTTT; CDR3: CASSLSQGQLYQPQHF
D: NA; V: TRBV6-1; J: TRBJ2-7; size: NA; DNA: TGTGCCAGCAGTGAAGGGAGATACGAGCAGTACTTC; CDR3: CASSEGRYEQYF
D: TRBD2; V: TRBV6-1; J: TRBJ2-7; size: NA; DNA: TGTGCCAGCACCTCCACCCGGGGGGGGAGGTACGAGCAGTACTTC; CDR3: CASTSTRGGRYEQYF
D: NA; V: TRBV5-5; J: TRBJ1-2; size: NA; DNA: TGTGCCAGCAGCACCGTCAGGGGCGGCTATGGCTACACCTTC; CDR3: CASSTVRGGYGYTF
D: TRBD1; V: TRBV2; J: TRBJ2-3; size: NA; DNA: TGTGCCAGCAGCGTTACCGGGACAGCCACAGATACGCAGTATTTT; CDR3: CASSVTGTATDTQYF
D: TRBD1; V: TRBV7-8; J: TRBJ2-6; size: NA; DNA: TGTGCCAGCAGCTTAAGGCAGGGGGCGGGCATCTCTGGGGCCAACGTCCTGACTTTC; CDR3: CASSLRQGAGISGANVLTF
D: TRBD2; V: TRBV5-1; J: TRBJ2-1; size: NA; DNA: TGCGCCAGCAGCGAGCGGGGGGTTTACAATGAGCAGTTCTTC; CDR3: CASSERGVYNEQFF
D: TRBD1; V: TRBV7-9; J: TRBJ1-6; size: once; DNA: TGTGCCAGCAGCTCGGGACAGGGAGACTCACCCCTCCACTTT; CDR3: CASSSGQGDSPLHF
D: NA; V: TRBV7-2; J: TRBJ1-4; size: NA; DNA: TGTGCCAGCAGCCAGAAGAGCGGTGAAAAACTGTTTTTT; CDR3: CASSQKSGEKLFF
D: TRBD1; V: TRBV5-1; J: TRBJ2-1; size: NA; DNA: TGCGCCAGCAGCCTGGACAGGGGGGGACCTGAGCAGTTCTTC; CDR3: CASSLDRGGPEQFF
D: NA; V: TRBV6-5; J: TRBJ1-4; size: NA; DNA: TGTGCCAGTCATCCGGGGGGTAATGAAAAACTGTTTTTT; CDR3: CASHPGGNEKLFF
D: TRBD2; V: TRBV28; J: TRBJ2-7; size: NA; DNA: TGTGCCAGCAGTCAAGCGGGAGGGCCTGCCTACGAGCAGTACTTC; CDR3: CASSQAGGPAYEQYF
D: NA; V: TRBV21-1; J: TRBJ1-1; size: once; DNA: TGTGCCAGCAGCAAAGGACAAAGAAGTACTGAAGCTTTCTTT; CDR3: CASSKGQRSTEAFF
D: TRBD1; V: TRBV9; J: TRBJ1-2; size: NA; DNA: TGTGCCAGCAGCCCAGACAGGGTCCATGGCTACACCTTC; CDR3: CASSPDRVHGYTF
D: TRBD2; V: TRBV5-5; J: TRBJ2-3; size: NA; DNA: TGTGCCAGCAGCTTGTTTCTAGCGGGGGGGCGATACACAGATACGCAGTATTTT; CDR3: CASSLFLAGGRYTDTQYF
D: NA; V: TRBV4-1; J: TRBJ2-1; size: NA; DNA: TGCGCCAGCAGCCAAGATAGCGGACTGTCCTTCTGGTTCTTC; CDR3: CASSQDSGLSFWFF
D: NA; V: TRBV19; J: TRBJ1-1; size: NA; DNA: TGTGCCAGTAGTATGGGTTCTCTCGGGAACACTGAAGCTTTCTTT; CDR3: CASSMGSLGNTEAFF
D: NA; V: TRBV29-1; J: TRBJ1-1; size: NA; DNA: TGCAGCGCTTCAACAGGGCTGAACACTGAAGCTTTCTTT; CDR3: CSASTGLNTEAFF
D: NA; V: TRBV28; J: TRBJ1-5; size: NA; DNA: TGTGCCAGCAGTTTAGGGACCTCATTGGGCAATCAGCCCCAGCATTTT; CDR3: CASSLGTSLGNQPQHF
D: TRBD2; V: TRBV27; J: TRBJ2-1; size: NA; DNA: TGTGCCAGCAGCCAGGGAGGGAGCTCCTACAATGAGCAGTTCTTC; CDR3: CASSQGGSSYNEQFF
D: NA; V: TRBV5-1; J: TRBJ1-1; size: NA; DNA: TGCGCCAGCAGCTTAAATCGGGATACTGAAGCTTTCTTT; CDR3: CASSLNRDTEAFF